This T cell receptor (beta chain) was captured in a study of blood T cell repertoires in COVID-19. Study details: Sites in the United States, Italy and Spain provided acute and convalescent COVID-19 samples.

Clones were read by immunoSEQ multiplex PCR, and TCRdb kept only the in-frame ones, dropping some. The sample consists of more than 100,000 clones, about 80% of them appearing once. Germline V CDR1 and CDR2: LNHDA, SQIVND (reference sequence). The CDR3 has 13 amino acids. With 3 bases removed from V and 14 bases from J, the gap between germline ends came to 17 bases. The J gene is TRBJ1-3, the V gene TRBV19, with D possibly matching TRBD1 (5 bases). The sample taken for sequencing was peripheral blood. This TCR derives from a human donor in a cohort sampled during active COVID-19. This chain's CDR3 is CASSIYGARTLYF. The CDR3 DNA reads TGTGCCAGTAGTATTTATGGGGCCAGGACGTTATATTTT.